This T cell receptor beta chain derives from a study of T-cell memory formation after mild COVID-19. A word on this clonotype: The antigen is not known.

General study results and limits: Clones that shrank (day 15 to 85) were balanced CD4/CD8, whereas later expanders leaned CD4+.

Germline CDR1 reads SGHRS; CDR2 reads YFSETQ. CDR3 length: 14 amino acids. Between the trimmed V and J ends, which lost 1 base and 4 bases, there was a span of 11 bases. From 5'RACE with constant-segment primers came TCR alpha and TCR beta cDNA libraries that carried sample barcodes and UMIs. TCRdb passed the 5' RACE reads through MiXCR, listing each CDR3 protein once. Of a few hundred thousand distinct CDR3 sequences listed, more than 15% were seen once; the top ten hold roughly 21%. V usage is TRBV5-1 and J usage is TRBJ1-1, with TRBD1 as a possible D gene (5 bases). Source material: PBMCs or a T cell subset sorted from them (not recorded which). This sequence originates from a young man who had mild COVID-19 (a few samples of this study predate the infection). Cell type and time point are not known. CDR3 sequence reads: CASSLSVGATEAFF. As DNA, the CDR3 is TGCGCCAGCAGCTTGAGTGTTGGGGCCACTGAAGCTTTCTTT.